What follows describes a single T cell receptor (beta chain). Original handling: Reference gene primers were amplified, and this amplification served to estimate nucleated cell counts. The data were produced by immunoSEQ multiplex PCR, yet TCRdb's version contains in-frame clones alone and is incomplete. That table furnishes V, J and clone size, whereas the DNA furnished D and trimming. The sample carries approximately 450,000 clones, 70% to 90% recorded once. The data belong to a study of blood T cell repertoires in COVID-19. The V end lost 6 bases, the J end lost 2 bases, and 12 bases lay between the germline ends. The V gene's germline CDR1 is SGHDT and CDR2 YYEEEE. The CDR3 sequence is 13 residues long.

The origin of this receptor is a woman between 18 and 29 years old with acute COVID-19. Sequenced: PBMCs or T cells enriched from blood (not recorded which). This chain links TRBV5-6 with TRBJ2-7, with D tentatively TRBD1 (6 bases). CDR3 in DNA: TGTGCCAGCAACCGGGACATGGCCTACGAGCAGTACTTC. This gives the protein CASNRDMAYEQYF.